The clone carrying this TCR beta chain has at least ten counts. Its antigen is still unknown. Amplification of TCR beta CDR3 regions used RNA as the template. When the TCR CDR3 underwent first-round RT-PCR, the HTBI primer set was used. Via MiXCR, TCRdb re-called the multiplex PCR reads, giving one row per CDR3 protein. The data contain under 800,000 distinct CDR3 sequences, around 15% of them singletons. This sample was taken from a study of T cells in Graves' hyperthyroidism and ophthalmopathy. General observations from the study: The model foresaw ophthalmopathy a median roughly 6.3 months prior to onset. Most clonotypes that expanded in the thyroid above 0.001 also showed up in blood.

Germline CDR1 DFQATT, CDR2 SNEGSKA (reference sequence). CDR3 length: 14 amino acids. Trimming cost V 6 bases and J 3 bases, with 18 bases left between them. In patients aged 18 to 65, hyperthyroidism was newly diagnosed, with duration under 2 months. An approximately 10 ml volume of fresh peripheral blood provided the PBMCs. The specimen was blood. V is TRBV20-1 and J is TRBJ2-7; the D call may be TRBD1 or TRBD2 (5 bases each). The sequence came from a woman younger than 30 with Graves' hyperthyroidism. The DNA for the CDR3 is TGCAGTGCCGAAGGTGGGACCACCCTCTACGAGCAGTACTTC. It encodes CSAEGGTTLYEQYF.